A selection of T cell receptor beta chains follows, all from one sample in a study of blood T cell repertoires in COVID-19. Clones were sequenced by immunoSEQ multiplex PCR, and TCRdb holds only the in-frame ones, with some missing. The data hold over 40,000 clones, with roughly 91% observed a single time. Sample: peripheral blood. The receptors were gathered from a human donor in a cohort sampled during active COVID-19. CDR3s include the opening cysteine and the closing phenylalanine or tryptophan. D genes are given only for firm matches. Clone size is stated in some rows and not others, as once, few, many or a class when expanded.

TRBJ2-1	TRBV19	NA	TRBD2	CASSIGPSGSSYNEQFF	TGTGCCAGTAGTATTGGGCCGAGCGGGAGCTCCTACAATGAGCAGTTCTTC
TRBJ1-2	TRBV19	once	TRBD1	CASSKERQGLSGYTF	TGTGCCAGTAGCAAAGAACGACAGGGGTTGAGTGGCTACACCTTC
TRBJ2-2	TRBV6-1	NA	TRBD2	CASILSGRGTGELFF	TGTGCCAGCATCCTGAGCGGGAGAGGGACCGGGGAGCTGTTTTTT
TRBJ1-2	TRBV7-9	NA	NA	CASSWPNAEGYTF	TGTGCCAGCAGCTGGCCCAACGCGGAGGGCTACACCTTC
TRBJ2-4	TRBV30	NA	TRBD1	CAWGGDRGAKNIQYF	TGTGCCTGGGGAGGGGACAGGGGAGCCAAAAACATTCAGTACTTC
TRBJ2-7	TRBV28	NA	NA	CASREGPLEQYF	TGTGCCAGCAGGGAGGGCCCCTTAGAGCAGTACTTC
TRBJ1-5	TRBV11-2	once	TRBD1	CASSWGQASNQPQHF	TGTGCCAGCAGCTGGGGACAGGCTAGCAATCAGCCCCAGCATTTT
TRBJ2-1	TRBV7-2	NA	NA	CASSRKGGGQYNEQFF	TGTGCCAGCAGTCGCAAGGGCGGGGGCCAATACAATGAGCAGTTCTTC
TRBJ2-6	TRBV5-1	NA	NA	CASSQRVGGANVLTF	TGCGCCAGCAGCCAGAGGGTAGGTGGGGCCAACGTCCTGACTTTC
TRBJ2-7	TRBV5-1	NA	TRBD2	CASSSAPMNSGVAYEQYF	TGCGCCAGCAGCTCTGCCCCTATGAATAGCGGGGTGGCCTACGAGCAGTACTTC